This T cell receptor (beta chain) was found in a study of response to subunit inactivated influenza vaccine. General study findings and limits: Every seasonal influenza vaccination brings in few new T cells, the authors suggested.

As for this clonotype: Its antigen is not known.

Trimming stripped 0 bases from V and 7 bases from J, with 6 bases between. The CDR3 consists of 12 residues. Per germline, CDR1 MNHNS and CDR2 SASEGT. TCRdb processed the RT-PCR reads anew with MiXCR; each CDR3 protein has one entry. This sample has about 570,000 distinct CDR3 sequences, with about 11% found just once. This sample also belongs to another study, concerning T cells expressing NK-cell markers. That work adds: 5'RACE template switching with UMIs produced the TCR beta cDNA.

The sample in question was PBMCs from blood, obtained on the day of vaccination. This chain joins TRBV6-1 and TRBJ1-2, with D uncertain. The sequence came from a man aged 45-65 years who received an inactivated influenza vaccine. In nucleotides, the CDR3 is TGTGCCAGCAGTGAAGCCCCGCGTGGCTACACCTTC. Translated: CASSEAPRGYTF.